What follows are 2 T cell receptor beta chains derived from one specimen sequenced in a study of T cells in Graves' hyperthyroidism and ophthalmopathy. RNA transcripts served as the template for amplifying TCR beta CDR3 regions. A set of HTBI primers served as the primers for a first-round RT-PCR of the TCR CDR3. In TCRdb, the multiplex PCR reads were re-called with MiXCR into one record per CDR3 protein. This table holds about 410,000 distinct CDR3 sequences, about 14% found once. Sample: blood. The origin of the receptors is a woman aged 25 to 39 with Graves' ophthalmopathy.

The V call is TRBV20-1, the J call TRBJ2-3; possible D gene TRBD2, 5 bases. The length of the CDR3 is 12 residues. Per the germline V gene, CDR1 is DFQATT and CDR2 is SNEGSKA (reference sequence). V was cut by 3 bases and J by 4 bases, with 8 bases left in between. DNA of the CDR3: TGCAGTGCTAGCGGGGTTTCAGATACGCAGTATTTT. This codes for CSASGVSDTQYF.

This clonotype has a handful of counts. The CDR3 sequence: CSVRGIRGRAYGYTF. CDR3 nucleotide sequence: TGCAGCGTACGCGGGATCCGGGGGCGCGCCTATGGCTACACCTTC. The chain employs TRBV29-1 and TRBJ1-2; TRBD1 might be the D (6 bases). This CDR3 has 15 residues. Germline V lookup: CDR1 SQVTM, CDR2 ANQGSEA. V lost 6 bases and J 4 bases, leaving 21 bases between the germline ends.